One sample yielded the 15 T cell receptor beta chains listed below, sequenced in a study of cytomegalovirus exposure and HLA in healthy donors. PCR amplification relied on 60 Vbeta primers (plus 13 Jbeta primers). TCRdb's table, derived via immunoSEQ multiplex PCR, lists solely in-frame clones and lacks some. The table lists under 150,000 clones, approximately 68% of them singletons, with approximately 1.5% in the top ten. The sample was PBMCs. The receptors come from a man aged 25-45 years in good health and CMV-seropositive.

The V call is TRBV27, the J call TRBJ2-3, with D maybe TRBD1 (6 bases). Germline CDR1 is MNHEY and CDR2 is SMNVEV (reference sequence). The CDR3 has 17 residues. V dropped 5 bases and J dropped 5 bases, with 23 bases sitting between them. CDR3 amino acids: CASSPGTGQGWVDTQYF. In nucleotides, the CDR3 is TGTGCCAGCAGTCCCGGCACGGGGCAGGGGTGGGTAGATACGCAGTATTTT.

This clone was counted once. In nucleotides, the CDR3 is TGTGCCAGCAGCCAGGGACTAGCGGGAGGGCCCTACGAGCAGTACTTC. The encoded protein is CASSQGLAGGPYEQYF. J is TRBJ2-7 and V is TRBV4-2; 16 bases map to TRBD2. Per germline, CDR1 LGHNA and CDR2 YNFKEQ. V was pared by 3 bases and J by 2 bases, with 1 base of the junction left unmatched. This CDR3 region has 16 residues.

The V and J genes are TRBV6-5 and TRBJ2-3; weak D call: TRBD1 (6 bases). Germline V CDR1 and CDR2: MNHEY, SVGAGI. Trimming left V 4 bases short and J 3 bases short, with 14 bases between. This CDR3 has 15 amino acids. CDR3 loop: CASSSLGARTDTQYF. The CDR3 DNA follows: TGTGCCAGCAGTTCTCTGGGGGCCCGAACAGATACGCAGTATTTT.

This clone was counted a few times. The chain joins TRBV7-2 to TRBJ2-7; D is uncertain. CDR1 and CDR2 from the germline V gene are SGHTA and FQGNSA. CDR3 size: 13 residues. V was pared by 3 bases and J by 7 bases, with 13 bases between. DNA of the CDR3: TGTGCCAGCAGCTTTTCGGAGCTCCTGGAGCAGTACTTC. Translating it yields CASSFSELLEQYF.

The J gene is TRBJ2-7, the V gene TRBV7-9; possible D gene TRBD1, 6 bases. V lost 5 bases, J lost 7 bases, and 24 bases lay in between. The CDR3 has 16 residues. The V gene's germline CDR1 is SEHNR and CDR2 FQNEAQ (reference sequence). The chain's CDR3 is CASSPQTQGWLVEQYF. DNA for the CDR3: TGTGCCAGCAGCCCACAAACACAGGGTTGGCTTGTGGAGCAGTACTTC.

There are a few counts of this clone. This chain connects TRBV5-1 to TRBJ2-7; 9 nucleotides align to TRBD2. The CDR3 is made up of 20 amino acids. V lost 1 base, J lost 5 bases, and 22 bases stayed unmatched. The germline V gene has CDR1 SGHRS and CDR2 YFSETQ. The CDR3 spells CASSLQGIAGGPGSGHEQYF. The CDR3 region has the DNA TGCGCCAGCAGCTTGCAGGGGATTGCGGGAGGGCCCGGGTCGGGGCACGAGCAGTACTTC.

Note on this clone: The junction departs from the called germline gene at one end, perhaps through a read error. V is TRBV5-1 and J is TRBJ2-1; 8 positions match TRBD2. The germline V gene has CDR1 SGHRS and CDR2 YFSETQ. The CDR3 has 17 residues. The CDR3 nucleotides are TGCGCCAGCAGCTTTGCTAGCGGGTCACCCTCCGACAATGAGCAGTTCTTC. Protein sequence: CASSFASGSPSDNEQFF.

The chain is built from TRBV15 and TRBJ1-4; D may be TRBD1 (6 bases). The CDR3 has 16 residues. CDR1 is LNHNV, CDR2 YYDKDF, per germline (reference sequence). With 3 bases removed from V and 7 bases from J, the gap between germline ends came to 18 bases. CDR3 loop: CATSSLRGMGAEKLFF. The DNA of the CDR3 is TGTGCCACCAGCAGCCTCCGGGGTATGGGGGCTGAAAAACTGTTTTTT.

This chain uses TRBV5-4 with TRBJ2-5, with D possibly TRBD1 on 6 matching bases. V shed 4 bases and J shed 4 bases, with 11 bases lying between them. Germline assignment: CDR1 SGHNT and CDR2 YYREEE (reference sequence). This CDR3 comprises 13 residues. CDR3 nucleotide sequence: TGTGCCAGCAGCCCGGGACAAGGAGAGACCCAGTACTTC. This encodes CASSPGQGETQYF.

This chain connects TRBV28 to TRBJ2-2; the D gene is possibly TRBD2 (7 bases). Germline-derived CDR1 and CDR2 are MDHEN and SYDVKM. Trimming took off 3 bases at V and 6 bases at J, with 14 bases between the two ends. This CDR3 region has 15 residues. The CDR3 bases are TGTGCCAGCAGTTTGGGGGGGGCTGAAGCCGGGGAGCTGTTTTTT. This translates into CASSLGGAEAGELFF.

The chain carries TRBV5-1 and TRBJ2-3; TRBD1 agrees at 7 bases. CDR1 and CDR2 (germline): SGHRS, YFSETQ. CDR3 length equals 15 residues. V was pared by 4 bases and J by 1 base, with 6 bases of the junction left unmatched. This CDR3 reads CASSRQGDRTDTQYF. CDR3 nucleotides: TGCGCCAGCAGCCGACAGGGCGATCGCACAGATACGCAGTATTTT.

The chain carries TRBV5-1 and TRBJ2-1, with 11 bases lining up with TRBD1. The CDR3 extends over 15 amino acids. The ends lost 4 bases at V and 3 bases at J; junction bases unmatched: 3. CDR1 and CDR2 (germline): SGHRS, YFSETQ. This chain's CDR3 is CASSGGTGGYNEQFF. The CDR3 DNA sequence: TGCGCCAGCAGCGGGGGGACAGGGGGCTACAATGAGCAGTTCTTC.

The chain links TRBV9 to TRBJ2-7, with D perhaps matching TRBD1 (6 bases). The V end was cut by 0 bases, the J end by 1 base, with 8 bases between. The CDR3 is made up of 14 amino acids. Germline V gives CDR1 SGDLS, CDR2 YYNGEE. CDR3 sequence reads: CASSVAQGSYEQYF. Here the CDR3 DNA reads TGTGCCAGCAGCGTAGCTCAGGGGTCCTACGAGCAGTACTTC.

The rearrangement joins TRBV29-1 to TRBJ2-7, with TRBD2 matching 7 bases. CDR1 is SQVTM, CDR2 ANQGSEA, per germline. The CDR3 has 12 amino acids. V was pared by 5 bases and J by 4 bases, with 5 bases of the junction left unmatched. CDR3 amino acids: CSVMRETYEQYF. The CDR3 nucleotides read TGCAGCGTTATGCGGGAGACATACGAGCAGTACTTC.

The chain links TRBV5-1 to TRBJ2-2; D not resolved. CDR3 length: 13 amino acids. CDR1 is SGHRS, CDR2 YFSETQ, per germline. The ends were cut back, 1 base at V and 6 bases at J, with 7 bases in the middle. The CDR3 DNA is TGCGCCAGCAGCTTGACAGTTTCCGGGGAGCTGTTTTTT. Its protein product is CASSLTVSGELFF. Full variable domain (remainder filled in from reference TRBV5-1 and TRBJ2-2): KAGVTQTPRYLIKTRGQQVTLSCSPISGHRSVSWYQQTPGQGLQFLFEYFSETQRNKGNFPGRFSGRQFSNSRSEMNVSTLELGDSALYLCASSLTVSGELFFGEGSRLTVL.